One and the same sample provided the 9 T cell receptor beta chains below, sequenced in a study of T-cell memory formation after mild COVID-19. Using its own MiXCR run on the 5' RACE reads, TCRdb lists one record per CDR3 protein. Seen here are some 410,000 distinct CDR3 sequences, more than 20% observed once, and the top ten hold around 14%. The specimen was PBMCs or a T cell subset sorted from them (not recorded which). These receptors were collected from an adult woman who had mild COVID-19 (a few samples of this study predate the infection). Cell type and time point are not known.

This clonotype was detected a few times. V gene TRBV28 combines with J gene TRBJ2-7; D may be TRBD2 (5 bases). V was cut by 4 bases and J by 4 bases, with 14 bases left in between. The germline gives CDR1 MDHEN, CDR2 SYDVKM. The CDR3 covers 14 residues. The CDR3: CASSSSGESYEQYF. In DNA, the CDR3 is TGTGCCAGCAGTTCATCCGGGGAGAGTTACGAGCAGTACTTC.

V gene TRBV20-1 combines with J gene TRBJ2-7; 8 bases line up with TRBD2. CDR1 DFQATT and CDR2 SNEGSKA come from the germline V gene (reference sequence). V shed 3 bases and J 3 bases; nucleotides not matched to a gene: 10. The CDR3 extends over 15 amino acids. CDR3 region: CSARLIGRAFYEQYF. The DNA for the CDR3 is TGCAGTGCTAGGCTTATCGGGAGGGCATTCTACGAGCAGTACTTC.

A few counts support this clonotype. The rearrangement uses TRBV20-1 and TRBJ2-1; 10 bases map to TRBD2. The CDR3 has 17 residues. Trimming at V came to 0 bases and at J to 6 bases, leaving 11 bases not matched to a gene. From germline, CDR1 is DFQATT and CDR2 SNEGSKA (reference sequence). The CDR3 region has the DNA TGCAGTGCTAGAGATCGTAGCGGGGGGTCCCCCTTCAATGAGCAGTTCTTC. It encodes CSARDRSGGSPFNEQFF.

This chain links TRBV5-1 with TRBJ2-7, with 11 bases that match TRBD2. V shed 5 bases, J shed 4 bases, and the junction held 5 bases outside the gene matches. This CDR3 region has 14 residues. Per the germline V gene, CDR1 is SGHRS and CDR2 is YFSETQ. The CDR3 protein is CASRAGLAVYEQYF. CDR3 DNA sequence: TGCGCCAGCAGGGCGGGACTAGCGGTATACGAGCAGTACTTC. Supplemented by reference TRBV5-1 and TRBJ2-7, the full variable domain reads KAGVTQTPRYLIKTRGQQVTLSCSPISGHRSVSWYQQTPGQGLQFLFEYFSETQRNKGNFPGRFSGRQFSNSRSEMNVSTLELGDSALYLCASRAGLAVYEQYFGPGTRLTVT.

V usage is TRBV24-1 and J usage is TRBJ2-3; 11 bases map to TRBD2. After removal of 4 bases from V and 2 bases from J, the junction contained 10 bases not matched to a gene. The CDR3 covers 18 residues. Germline V gene sequence: CDR1 KGHDR, CDR2 SFDVKD. CDR3 residues: CATSDPRPGLADTDTQYF. The CDR3 DNA is TGTGCCACCAGTGACCCGAGGCCGGGACTAGCGGACACAGATACGCAGTATTTT.

This clonotype was counted a few times. The rearrangement joins TRBV19 to TRBJ1-1; possible D gene TRBD1, 5 bases. CDR3 length: 16 amino acids. Germline CDR1 reads LNHDA; CDR2 reads SQIVND (reference sequence). Trimming took off 3 bases at V and 2 bases at J, with 16 bases between the two ends. The CDR3 sequence: CASSIPGDARNTEAFF. CDR3 in DNA: TGTGCCAGTAGTATTCCCGGGGACGCTCGTAACACTGAAGCTTTCTTT.

This clonotype was seen a handful of times. The V call is TRBV4-1, the J call TRBJ2-2; 7 nucleotides match TRBD1. Looked up from germline, CDR1 is MGHRA and CDR2 is YSYEKL. V lost 0 bases to trimming and J lost 0 bases; unmatched junction nucleotides: 7. The CDR3 runs to 18 residues. The CDR3 coding sequence is TGCGCCAGCAGCCAAGACGCTACAGGGGCTTCGAACACCGGGGAGCTGTTTTTT. This translates into CASSQDATGASNTGELFF.

In DNA form, the CDR3 reads TGTGCCACCAGTGATCCTGGACGTCCAGATACGCAGTATTTT. It yields the protein CATSDPGRPDTQYF. The genes are TRBV24-1 and TRBJ2-3; no definite D call. V was pared by 3 bases and J by 4 bases, with 10 bases between. This CDR3 has 14 amino acids. Germline-derived CDR1 and CDR2 are KGHDR and SFDVKD.

This sequence joins TRBV20-1 and TRBJ2-7; D is perhaps TRBD2 (6 bases). Per the germline V gene, CDR1 is DFQATT and CDR2 is SNEGSKA (reference sequence). V was clipped by 6 bases and J by 0 bases, with 15 bases between them. The CDR3 sequence is 14 residues long. CDR3 loop: CSAPGGAFSYEQYF. CDR3 in DNA: TGCAGTGCCCCTGGCGGGGCATTCTCCTACGAGCAGTACTTC.